Presented here are 2 T cell receptor beta chains from one specimen sequenced in a study of T-cell reconstitution after alpha-beta-depleted transplantation in children (dated by TCRdb to 2015 to 2016). The treatment or condition label of this sample denotes: allogeneic hematopoietic cell transplantation with graft depleted of TCRalphabeta T cells and CD19 B cells. The library was generated by PCR. For sequencing, an Illumina HiSeq 2500 was employed. TCR library preparation used molecular barcoding, with unique molecular identifiers applied to normalize quantification of the TCRbeta repertoire. The public reads were reanalyzed by TCRdb: fastp trimming at Q25, MiXCR alignment, in-frame beta chains only. Rows merge per CDR3 protein into single entries with the most common DNA and genes. This sample is represented by roughly 300,000 distinct CDR3 sequences; 11% of them were singletons. The top ten constitute 20% to 30% of the sample.

Source: peripheral blood, taken 180 days after TCRalphabeta/CD19-depleted stem cell transplant. Source of these receptors: a male patient aged 2-15 years who had a stem cell transplant for chronic granulomatous disease, so the T cells may come from the graft donor.

This clonotype was detected a few times. The chain uses TRBV2 and TRBJ2-4; D possibly corresponds to TRBD2 (5 bases). This CDR3 has 15 amino acids. Trimming stripped 0 bases from V and 10 bases from J, with 16 bases between. Looked up from germline, CDR1 is SNHLY and CDR2 is FYNNEI. The chain's CDR3 is CASSEALGEFRIQYF. CDR3 coding DNA: TGTGCCAGCAGTGAAGCCCTCGGGGAATTCAGAATTCAGTACTTC.

This clonotype came up many times. This rearrangement joins TRBV7-2 to TRBJ2-7, with D possibly being TRBD2 (5 bases). V shed 2 bases and J shed 0 bases, with 14 bases lying between them. The V gene's germline CDR1 is SGHTA and CDR2 FQGNSA. This CDR3 spans 16 amino acids. The CDR3 region is CASSLSQATSSYEQYF. DNA for the CDR3: TGTGCCAGCAGCTTAAGCCAGGCAACTAGCTCCTACGAGCAGTACTTC.